One and the same sample provided the 29 T cell receptor beta chains below, sequenced in a study of blood T cell repertoires in COVID-19. TCRdb's copy holds only in-frame clones and misses some; the assay was immunoSEQ multiplex PCR. This sample has approximately 330,000 clones, with nearly 90% found just once. The source material was PBMCs or T cells enriched from blood (not recorded which). The receptors were sampled from a woman under 40 who had recovered from COVID-19.

This clone was counted once. V gene TRBV4-1 combines with J gene TRBJ2-3; 7 bases align to TRBD1. J lost 2 bases, V lost 4 bases, and 9 bases had no gene match. The germline CDR1 and CDR2 sequences are MGHRA and YSYEKL. The CDR3 runs 16 residues. For the CDR3, the DNA is TGCGCCAGCAGCCTCACGGACAGGCCATACACAGATACGCAGTATTTT. This sequence encodes CASSLTDRPYTDTQYF.

The chain has TRBV18 and TRBJ2-3; D unresolved. Germline lookup yields CDR1 KGHSH and CDR2 LQKENI. The V end lost 3 bases, the J end lost 6 bases, and 16 bases lay between the germline ends. CDR3 length: 15 amino acids. In DNA, the CDR3 is TGTGCCAGCTCACCCTCCGGGTCGGCCGTTGATACGCAGTATTTT. The encoded protein is CASSPSGSAVDTQYF.

This clone was counted between two and nine times. The chain joins TRBV3-1 (or the pseudogene TRBV3-2) to TRBJ1-6, with TRBD1 matching 10 bases. The CDR3 is 13 residues long. The germline CDR1 and CDR2 sequences are LGHDT and YNNKEL (reference sequence). V was clipped by 5 bases and J by 9 bases; unmatched bases: 1. The CDR3 region has the DNA TGTGCCAGCAGCGGGACAGGGGTTTCACCCCTCCACTTT. The encoded protein is CASSGTGVSPLHF.

A single count supports this clone. This sequence joins TRBV7-2 and TRBJ1-2, with D perhaps matching TRBD1 (5 bases). CDR3 length: 18 amino acids. The V end was cut by 7 bases, the J end by 4 bases, with 28 bases between. The V gene's germline CDR1 is SGHTA and CDR2 FQGNSA. CDR3 bases: TGTGCCAGCACCGACCAGGGTATGAGGACCCTAAACGCCTATGGCTACACCTTC. Amino acids: CASTDQGMRTLNAYGYTF. Complete variable domain (other parts from reference TRBV7-2 and TRBJ1-2): GAGVSQSPSNKVTEKGKDVELRCDPISGHTALYWYRQSLGQGLEFLIYFQGNSAPDKSGLPSDRFSAERTGGSVSTLTIQRTQQEDSAVYLCASTDQGMRTLNAYGYTFGSGTRLTVV.

The chain uses TRBV27 and TRBJ2-7, with D perhaps matching TRBD2 (6 bases). CDR3 size: 15 residues. The V gene's germline CDR1 is MNHEY and CDR2 SMNVEV (reference sequence). V was pared by 5 bases and J by 7 bases, with 21 bases between. DNA for the CDR3: TGTGCCAGCAGTCAGGAGACTAGTCTGGCTCGGGAGCAGTACTTC. Amino acids: CASSQETSLAREQYF.

The genes are TRBV19 and TRBJ1-4; D is unclear. Germline V lookup: CDR1 LNHDA, CDR2 SQIVND (reference sequence). Trimming took 3 bases from V and 3 from J, leaving 14 bases between them. The length of the CDR3 is 16 residues. CDR3 in amino acids: CASSIGPPASNEKLFF. The CDR3, as DNA: TGTGCCAGTAGTATTGGGCCACCTGCTTCTAATGAAAAACTGTTTTTT. Based on the CDR3 plus reference TRBV19 and TRBJ1-4, the full variable domain is DGGITQSPKYLFRKEGQNVTLSCEQNLNHDAMYWYRQDPGQGLRLIYYSQIVNDFQKGDIAEGYSVSREKKESFPLTVTSAQKNPTAFYLCASSIGPPASNEKLFFGSGTQLSVL.

In this sample, this clone turned up once. This rearrangement joins TRBV29-1 to TRBJ1-2, with 8 bases identical to TRBD1. Germline V gene sequence: CDR1 SQVTM, CDR2 ANQGSEA. Unmatched junction bases numbered 4, after V lost 0 bases and J lost 7 bases. The CDR3 contains 13 residues. The CDR3, as DNA: TGCAGCGTTGAAGATCGAGACAGGGGTGGCTACACCTTC. Its translation is CSVEDRDRGGYTF.

V is TRBV5-4 and J is TRBJ2-7, with 12 bases that match TRBD2. The CDR3 spans 15 residues. Trimming cost V 3 bases and J 4 bases; bases outside gene matches: 5. CDR1 is SGHNT, CDR2 YYREEE, per germline (reference sequence). DNA for the CDR3: TGTGCCAGCAGCTCCGGACTAGCGGGAAGGTACGAGCAGTACTTC. This sequence encodes CASSSGLAGRYEQYF.

This clone was detected many times. The chain carries TRBV7-9 and TRBJ2-1; D unresolved. Germline-derived CDR1 and CDR2 are SEHNR and FQNEAQ (reference sequence). The ends were cut back, 1 base at V and 5 bases at J, with 15 bases in the middle. The length of the CDR3 is 16 residues. The CDR3 loop is CASSLGGEPPHNEQFF. CDR3 DNA sequence: TGTGCCAGCAGCTTAGGCGGCGAGCCCCCCCACAATGAGCAGTTCTTC.

This sequence joins TRBV18 and TRBJ2-5; 7 bases align to TRBD1. CDR1 and CDR2 (germline): KGHSH, LQKENI. V shed 4 bases, J shed 0 bases, and the junction held 2 bases outside the gene matches. The CDR3 runs to 14 residues. CDR3 region: CASSLGQDQETQYF. CDR3 sequence (DNA): TGTGCCAGCTCACTCGGACAGGACCAAGAGACCCAGTACTTC.

A note on this clone: One end of the junction varies from germline; a read error may be responsible. V gene TRBV6-5 combines with J gene TRBJ2-2, with a weak D call TRBD1 (6 bases). There are 13 residues in the CDR3. Per germline, CDR1 MNHEY and CDR2 SVGAGI. CDR3 sequence: CGCKGANTGELFF. As DNA, the CDR3 is TGCGGTTGTAAGGGGGCGAACACCGGGGAGCTGTTTTTT.

The rearrangement joins TRBV7-6 to TRBJ2-2, with a weak D call TRBD2 (6 bases). The CDR3 totals 16 residues. The germline V and J ends were trimmed by 5 bases and 0 bases, with 13 bases remaining between them. The germline gives CDR1 SGHVS, CDR2 FNYEAQ. CDR3 in amino acids: CASSELAAPNTGELFF. DNA for the CDR3: TGTGCCAGCAGCGAACTAGCAGCCCCGAACACCGGGGAGCTGTTTTTT.

This rearrangement joins TRBV6-5 to TRBJ1-4, with TRBD1 identical over 7 bases. This CDR3 region has 13 residues. Per the germline V gene, CDR1 is MNHEY and CDR2 is SVGAGI. V trimming: 7 bases; J trimming: 8 bases; junction bases outside the gene matches: 7. The CDR3 DNA reads as TGTGCCAGCACCGGAGACAGGGACGAAAAACTGTTTTTT. Translated: CASTGDRDEKLFF.

The table lists this clone with a count of one. The chain is built from TRBV4-1 and TRBJ2-1; 8 bases line up with TRBD1. This CDR3 contains 16 residues. Germline loops: CDR1 MGHRA, CDR2 YSYEKL. J lost 2 bases, V lost 5 bases, and 8 bases had no gene match. CDR3 in DNA: TGCGCCAGCAGCTCTGCCGGGACAGGTACCTACAATGAGCAGTTCTTC. Translated: CASSSAGTGTYNEQFF.

The chain couples TRBV3-1 (or the pseudogene TRBV3-2) to TRBJ2-4; TRBD2 matches at 8 bases. The germline V gene has CDR1 LGHDT and CDR2 YNNKEL (reference sequence). V shed 0 bases and J 1 base; nucleotides not matched to a gene: 5. The CDR3 is 17 amino acids. The CDR3 DNA follows: TGTGCCAGCAGCCAAGATCTTGGCGGGAGGGCCAAAAACATTCAGTACTTC. Protein: CASSQDLGGRAKNIQYF.

The J gene is TRBJ2-1, the V gene TRBV9, with 9 positions matching TRBD1. The germline CDR1 and CDR2 sequences are SGDLS and YYNGEE. The length of the CDR3 is 16 residues. V shed 3 bases, J shed 3 bases, and the junction held 7 bases outside the gene matches. Here the CDR3 reads CASSGGTGNHYNEQFF. CDR3 DNA: TGTGCCAGCAGCGGAGGGACAGGGAACCACTACAATGAGCAGTTCTTC.

The chain joins TRBV12-3 or TRBV12-4 to TRBJ1-1, with D uncertain. V was pared by 3 bases and J by 7 bases, with 12 bases between. This CDR3 contains 13 residues. Written as DNA, the CDR3 is TGTGCCAGCAGTTTCGGAGGGAACTATGAAGCTTTCTTT. Its translation is CASSFGGNYEAFF.

The chain recombines TRBV5-6 with TRBJ2-1, with D uncertain. The CDR3 has 12 amino acids. Trimming left V 4 bases short and J 8 bases short, with 10 bases between. Germline lookup yields CDR1 SGHDT and CDR2 YYEEEE. The CDR3 nucleotides read TGTGCCAGCAGCCACGAAAGCCATGAGCAGTTCTTC. Protein sequence: CASSHESHEQFF.

This chain links TRBV27 with TRBJ2-3; 11 nucleotides match TRBD2. The germline CDR1 and CDR2 sequences are MNHEY and SMNVEV (reference sequence). The CDR3 consists of 16 residues. The junction had 6 bases not matched to a gene; V was cut back by 3 bases and J by 4 bases. CDR3 sequence: CASSFLAGGPSDTQYF. CDR3 coding DNA: TGTGCCAGCAGTTTCTTAGCGGGAGGGCCCTCAGATACGCAGTATTTT.

This clone was seen only once. The rearrangement joins TRBV9 to TRBJ2-3, with TRBD2 matching 11 bases. CDR3 length: 16 amino acids. Germline trimming cut 3 bases from V and 1 base from J; bases unmatched to any gene: 4. The V gene's germline CDR1 is SGDLS and CDR2 YYNGEE. CDR3 residues: CASSESGLAGTDTQYF. In nucleotides, the CDR3 is TGTGCCAGCAGCGAATCGGGACTAGCGGGCACAGATACGCAGTATTTT.

V is TRBV10-3 and J is TRBJ1-5; weak D call: TRBD1 (6 bases). CDR1 is ENHRY and CDR2 is SYGVKD in the germline V gene. CDR3 size: 13 residues. V lost 0 bases, J lost 16 bases, and 16 bases lay in between. The CDR3 coding sequence is TGTGCCATCAGTGAGTCGGGAGGGGGTGTGATTCATTTT. Encoded protein: CAISESGGGVIHF.

The V call is TRBV2, the J call TRBJ2-1, with TRBD2 matching 8 bases. This CDR3 comprises 15 residues. The V gene's germline CDR1 is SNHLY and CDR2 FYNNEI. V lost 10 bases, J lost 2 bases, and 10 bases stayed unmatched. The DNA of the CDR3 is TGTGCCACCGCTCTAGCGGGCGGAACCTACAATGAGCAGTTCTTC. This sequence encodes CATALAGGTYNEQFF.

This clone is a singleton in its sample. The rearrangement links TRBV19 to TRBJ2-3; the D gene is possibly TRBD2 (5 bases). V dropped 6 bases and J dropped 0 bases, with 13 bases sitting between them. There are 15 residues in the CDR3. Germline V gene lookup returns CDR1 LNHDA and CDR2 SQIVND (reference sequence). CDR3 in amino acids: CASSLTRTSTDTQYF. DNA of the CDR3: TGTGCCAGTAGCTTGACACGGACTAGCACAGATACGCAGTATTTT.

This rearrangement joins TRBV4-1 to TRBJ2-7; 11 bases match TRBD2. V lost 3 bases, J lost 0 bases, and 7 bases stayed unmatched. The CDR3 has 17 amino acids. Germline V gives CDR1 MGHRA, CDR2 YSYEKL. CDR3 in DNA: TGCGCCAGCAGCCACGGGACTAGCGGTCTCCCCTCCTACGAGCAGTACTTC. As protein: CASSHGTSGLPSYEQYF.

CDR3 bases: TGCGCCAGCAGCCCCCGGACAGGGAGCCTCGAGCAGTACTTC. Amino acid sequence: CASSPRTGSLEQYF. The V and J genes are TRBV5-1 and TRBJ2-7, with 8 positions matching TRBD1. Germline V CDR1 and CDR2: SGHRS, YFSETQ. CDR3 length equals 14 residues. V shed 4 bases, J shed 6 bases, and the junction held 9 bases outside the gene matches.

The chain is built from TRBV6-6 and TRBJ1-5, with 8 bases that match TRBD1. The germline V gene has CDR1 MNHNY and CDR2 SVGAGI (reference sequence). This CDR3 is 14 amino acids long. The J segment lost 4 bases and the V segment lost 6 bases, leaving 5 bases of the junction unmatched. The DNA for the CDR3 is TGTGCCAGCAGGGACAGGGTGACAAATCAGCCCCAGCATTTT. It is translated as CASRDRVTNQPQHF.

The CDR3 loop is CASSQRGASHTGELFF. The CDR3, as DNA: TGTGCCAGCAGCCAACGGGGGGCCTCTCACACCGGGGAGCTGTTTTTT. V is TRBV3-1 (or the pseudogene TRBV3-2) and J is TRBJ2-2; D is possibly TRBD2 (7 bases). CDR3 length: 16 amino acids. The V gene lost 2 bases and the J gene lost 3 bases, with 13 bases spanning the gap. Germline V gene data show CDR1 as LGHDT and CDR2 as YNNKEL (reference sequence).

The V gene is TRBV5-1, the J gene TRBJ1-1, with unresolved D. CDR3 length equals 14 residues. The germline V and J ends were trimmed by 0 bases and 1 base, with 7 bases remaining between them. Per germline, CDR1 SGHRS and CDR2 YFSETQ. CDR3 residues: CASSLARPNTEAFF. The CDR3 DNA reads TGCGCCAGCAGCTTGGCCAGGCCGAACACTGAAGCTTTCTTT.

This sequence joins TRBV9 and TRBJ2-7, with a tentative D call TRBD2 (6 bases). Germline V CDR1 and CDR2: SGDLS, YYNGEE. This CDR3 is 14 amino acids long. V lost 0 bases and J 4 bases, leaving 11 bases between the germline ends. This CDR3 reads CASSVGRGGYEQYF. The CDR3 coding sequence is TGTGCCAGCAGCGTAGGGCGGGGCGGGTACGAGCAGTACTTC.